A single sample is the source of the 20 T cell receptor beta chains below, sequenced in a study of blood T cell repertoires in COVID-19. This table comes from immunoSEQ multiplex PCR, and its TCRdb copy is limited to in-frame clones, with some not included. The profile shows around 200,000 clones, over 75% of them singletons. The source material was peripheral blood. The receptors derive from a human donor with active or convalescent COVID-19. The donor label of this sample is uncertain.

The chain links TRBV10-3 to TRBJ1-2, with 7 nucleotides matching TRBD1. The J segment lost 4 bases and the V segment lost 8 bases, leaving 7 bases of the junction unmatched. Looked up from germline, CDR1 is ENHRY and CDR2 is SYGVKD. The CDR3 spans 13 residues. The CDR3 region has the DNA TGTGCCATCTCAAGAGGGGGCCTCTATGGCTACACCTTC. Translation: CAISRGGLYGYTF.

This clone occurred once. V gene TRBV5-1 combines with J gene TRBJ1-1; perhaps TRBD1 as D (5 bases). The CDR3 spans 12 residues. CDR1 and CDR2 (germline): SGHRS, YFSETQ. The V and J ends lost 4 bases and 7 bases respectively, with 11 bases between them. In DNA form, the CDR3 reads TGCGCCAGCAGCGATACGGGGGGTGAAGCTTTCTTT. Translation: CASSDTGGEAFF.

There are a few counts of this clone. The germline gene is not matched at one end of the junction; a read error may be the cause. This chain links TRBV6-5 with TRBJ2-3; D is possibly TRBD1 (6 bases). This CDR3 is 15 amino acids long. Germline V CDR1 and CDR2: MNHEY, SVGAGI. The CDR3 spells CASSDSGVHKDTQYF. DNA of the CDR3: TGTGCCAGCAGTGACTCAGGGGTCCACAAAGATACGCAGTATTTT.

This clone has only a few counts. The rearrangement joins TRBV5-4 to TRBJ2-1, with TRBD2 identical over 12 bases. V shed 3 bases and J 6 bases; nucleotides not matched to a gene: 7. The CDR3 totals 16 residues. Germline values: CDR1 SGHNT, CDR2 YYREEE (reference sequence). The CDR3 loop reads CASSSRLAGVSNEQFF. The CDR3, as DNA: TGTGCCAGCAGCTCCAGACTAGCGGGAGTTTCCAATGAGCAGTTCTTC.

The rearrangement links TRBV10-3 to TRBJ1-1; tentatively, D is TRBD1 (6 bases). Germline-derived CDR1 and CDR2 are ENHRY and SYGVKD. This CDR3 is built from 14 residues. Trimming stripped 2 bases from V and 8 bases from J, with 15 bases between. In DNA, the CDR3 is TGTGCCATCAGTGAGACCACAGGGCGGCGAGAAGCTTTCTTT. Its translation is CAISETTGRREAFF.

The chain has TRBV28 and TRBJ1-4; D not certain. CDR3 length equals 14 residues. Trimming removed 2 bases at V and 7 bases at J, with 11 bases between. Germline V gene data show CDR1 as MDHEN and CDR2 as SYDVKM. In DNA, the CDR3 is TGTGCCAGCAGTTTAGAAGGGAGCGCTGAAAAACTGTTTTTT. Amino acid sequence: CASSLEGSAEKLFF.

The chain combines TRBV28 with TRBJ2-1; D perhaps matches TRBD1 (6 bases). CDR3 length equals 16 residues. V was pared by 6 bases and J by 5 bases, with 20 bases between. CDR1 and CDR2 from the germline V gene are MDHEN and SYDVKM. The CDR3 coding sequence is TGTGCCAGCAGCCCTACACCAGGACAGACGAACAATGAGCAGTTCTTC. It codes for CASSPTPGQTNNEQFF.

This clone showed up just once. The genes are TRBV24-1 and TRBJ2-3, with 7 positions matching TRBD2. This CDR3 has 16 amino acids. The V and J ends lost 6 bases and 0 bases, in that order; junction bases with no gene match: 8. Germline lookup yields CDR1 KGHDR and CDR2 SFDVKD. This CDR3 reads CATSRAGVGSTDTQYF. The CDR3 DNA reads TGTGCCACCAGTCGGGCGGGAGTAGGAAGCACAGATACGCAGTATTTT.

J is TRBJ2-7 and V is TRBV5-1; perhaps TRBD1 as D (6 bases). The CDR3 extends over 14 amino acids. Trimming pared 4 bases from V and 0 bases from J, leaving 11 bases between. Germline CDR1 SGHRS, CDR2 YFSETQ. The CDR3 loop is CASSATGVSYEQYF. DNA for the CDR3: TGCGCCAGCAGCGCGACAGGAGTCTCCTACGAGCAGTACTTC.

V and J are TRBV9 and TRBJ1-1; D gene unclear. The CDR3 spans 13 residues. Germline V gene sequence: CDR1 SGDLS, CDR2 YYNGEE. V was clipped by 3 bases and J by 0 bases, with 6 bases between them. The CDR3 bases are TGTGCCAGCAGCGCATCAATGAACACTGAAGCTTTCTTT. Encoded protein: CASSASMNTEAFF.

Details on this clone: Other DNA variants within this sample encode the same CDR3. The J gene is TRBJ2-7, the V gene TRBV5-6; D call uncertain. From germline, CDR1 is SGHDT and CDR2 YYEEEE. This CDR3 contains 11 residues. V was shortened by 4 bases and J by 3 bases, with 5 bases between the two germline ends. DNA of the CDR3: TGTGCCAGCAGCAGAGGCTACGAGCAGTACTTC. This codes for CASSRGYEQYF.

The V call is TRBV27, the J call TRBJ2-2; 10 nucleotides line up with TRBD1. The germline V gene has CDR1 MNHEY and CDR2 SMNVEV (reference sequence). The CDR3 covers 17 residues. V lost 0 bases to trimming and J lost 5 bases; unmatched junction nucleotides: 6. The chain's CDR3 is CASSLSPGQGYTGELFF. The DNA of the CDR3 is TGTGCCAGCAGTTTATCGCCGGGACAGGGGTATACCGGGGAGCTGTTTTTT.

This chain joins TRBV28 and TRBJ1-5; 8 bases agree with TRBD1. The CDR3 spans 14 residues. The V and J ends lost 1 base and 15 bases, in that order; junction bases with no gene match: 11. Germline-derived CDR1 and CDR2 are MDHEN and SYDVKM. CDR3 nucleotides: TGTGCCAGCAGTTTATCCGAGACAGGGGCCCTGGGGCATTTT. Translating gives CASSLSETGALGHF. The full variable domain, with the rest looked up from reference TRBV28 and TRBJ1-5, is DVKVTQSSRYLVKRTGEKVFLECVQDMDHENMFWYRQDPGLGLRLIYFSYDVKMKEKGDIPEGYSVSREKKERFSLILESASTNQTSMYLCASSLSETGALGHFGDGTRLSIL.

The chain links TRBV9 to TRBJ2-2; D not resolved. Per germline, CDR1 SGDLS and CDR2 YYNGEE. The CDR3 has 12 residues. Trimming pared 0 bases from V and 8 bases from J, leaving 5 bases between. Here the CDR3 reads CASSVVPGELFF. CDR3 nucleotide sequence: TGTGCCAGCAGCGTAGTTCCAGGGGAGCTGTTTTTT.

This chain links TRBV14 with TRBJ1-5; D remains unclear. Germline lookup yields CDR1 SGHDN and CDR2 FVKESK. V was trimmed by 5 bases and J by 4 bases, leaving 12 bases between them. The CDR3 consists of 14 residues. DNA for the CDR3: TGTGCCAGCAGCTTGCGCGGGTATAATCAGCCCCAGCATTTT. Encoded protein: CASSLRGYNQPQHF.

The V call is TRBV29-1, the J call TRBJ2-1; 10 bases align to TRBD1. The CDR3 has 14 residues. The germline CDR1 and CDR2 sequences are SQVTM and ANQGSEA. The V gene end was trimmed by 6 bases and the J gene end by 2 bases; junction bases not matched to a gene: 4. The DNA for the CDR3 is TGCAGCGTAGTGACAGGGGGCGCCTACAATGAGCAGTTCTTC. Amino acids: CSVVTGGAYNEQFF.

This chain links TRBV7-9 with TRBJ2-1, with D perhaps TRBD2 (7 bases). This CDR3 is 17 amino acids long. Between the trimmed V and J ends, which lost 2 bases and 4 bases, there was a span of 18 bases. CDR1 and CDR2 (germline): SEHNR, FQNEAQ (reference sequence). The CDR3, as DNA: TGTGCCAGCAGCTTAAGGGGGGAGGGTAGAAGTTACAATGAGCAGTTCTTC. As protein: CASSLRGEGRSYNEQFF.

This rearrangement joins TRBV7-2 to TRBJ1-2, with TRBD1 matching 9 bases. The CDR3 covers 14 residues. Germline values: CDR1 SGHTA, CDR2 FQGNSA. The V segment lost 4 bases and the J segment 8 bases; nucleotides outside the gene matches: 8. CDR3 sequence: CASSSLDRGAGYTF. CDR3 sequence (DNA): TGTGCCAGCAGCTCCTTAGACAGGGGGGCCGGCTACACCTTC.

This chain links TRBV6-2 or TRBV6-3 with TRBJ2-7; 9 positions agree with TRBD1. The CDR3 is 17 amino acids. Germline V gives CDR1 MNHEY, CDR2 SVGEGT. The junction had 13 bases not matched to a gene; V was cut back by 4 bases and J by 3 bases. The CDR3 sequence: CASSSPTGGRGDYEQYF. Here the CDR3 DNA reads TGTGCCAGCAGTTCCCCGACAGGGGGTAGGGGAGACTACGAGCAGTACTTC.

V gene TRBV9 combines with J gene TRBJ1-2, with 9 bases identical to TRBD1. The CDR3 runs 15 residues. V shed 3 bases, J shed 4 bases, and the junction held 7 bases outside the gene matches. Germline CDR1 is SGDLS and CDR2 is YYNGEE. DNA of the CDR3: TGTGCCAGCAGCGCACCCGGACAGGGGACCTATGGCTACACCTTC. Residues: CASSAPGQGTYGYTF.